The 27 T cell receptor beta chains presented below share a single source sample, sequenced in a study of T cell responses to AZD1222 COVID-19 vaccine. Using immunoSEQ multiplex PCR, the repertoire was profiled, and TCRdb retains in-frame clones only, with some absent. Of 110,000 to 150,000 clones in the sample, over 85% are singletons; the top ten hold about 5.9%. Sequenced here: peripheral blood, sampled on day 0 of AZD1222 vaccination. Source of these receptors: an adult in good health.

The chain has TRBV4-1 and TRBJ1-1, with 7 nucleotides matching TRBD1. Trimming removed 0 bases from V and 1 base from J; junction bases left unmatched: 11. The CDR3 totals 18 residues. Looked up from germline, CDR1 is MGHRA and CDR2 is YSYEKL. The CDR3 spells CASSQETITGAGNTEAFF. For the CDR3, the DNA is TGCGCCAGCAGCCAAGAGACTATTACAGGGGCCGGGAACACTGAAGCTTTCTTT.

The chain uses TRBV6-1 and TRBJ1-2, with unresolved D. Germline assignment: CDR1 MNHNS and CDR2 SASEGT. This CDR3 is 12 amino acids long. V was pared by 4 bases and J by 8 bases, with 11 bases between. The CDR3 DNA follows: TGTGCCAGCAGTGCCGCAGTGGACGGCTACACCTTC. Its translation is CASSAAVDGYTF.

CDR3 in amino acids: CASSLAGPDPSLDTQYF. CDR3 nucleotide sequence: TGTGCCAGCAGCTTAGCAGGCCCGGATCCATCTCTTGATACCCAGTACTTC. J is TRBJ2-5 and V is TRBV11-2; D is undetermined. CDR3 size: 17 residues. Germline lookup yields CDR1 SGHAT and CDR2 FQNNGV. The V end was cut by 1 base, the J end by 8 bases, with 23 bases between. The full variable domain, its missing parts supplied by reference TRBV11-2 and TRBJ2-5, is EAGVAQSPRYKIIEKRQSVAFWCNPISGHATLYWYQQILGQGPKLLIQFQNNGVVDDSQLPKDRFSAERLKGVDSTLKIQPAKLEDSAVYLCASSLAGPDPSLDTQYFGPGTRLLVL.

The J gene is TRBJ2-1, the V gene TRBV2, with 9 bases aligning to TRBD2. Trimming took 2 bases from V and 5 from J; bases not matched to a gene: 7. The CDR3 runs 16 residues. CDR1 is SNHLY, CDR2 FYNNEI, per germline. The CDR3 sequence: CASSELAGPLNNEQFF. DNA for the CDR3: TGTGCCAGCAGTGAACTAGCGGGGCCCTTAAACAATGAGCAGTTCTTC.

The V gene is TRBV3-1 (or the pseudogene TRBV3-2), the J gene TRBJ2-7, with D perhaps matching TRBD1 (5 bases). Germline V gene sequence: CDR1 LGHDT, CDR2 YNNKEL (reference sequence). V was shortened by 5 bases and J by 2 bases, with 13 bases between the two germline ends. The CDR3 length is 14 residues. This CDR3 reads CASSDRQYPYEQYF. In DNA form, the CDR3 reads TGTGCCAGCAGCGATCGACAGTACCCCTACGAGCAGTACTTC.

The rearrangement links TRBV4-2 to TRBJ2-3; unclear D gene. V was pared by 0 bases and J by 1 base, with 11 bases between. This CDR3 contains 16 residues. Per germline, CDR1 LGHNA and CDR2 YNFKEQ. CDR3 DNA: TGTGCCAGCAGCCAAGAGTCTAGACCCCGCACAGATACGCAGTATTTT. It codes for CASSQESRPRTDTQYF.

The CDR3, as DNA: TGCGCCAGCAGCTGGGACGGTTCCTACGAGCAGTACTTC. It specifies CASSWDGSYEQYF. The rearrangement links TRBV5-1 to TRBJ2-7; possibly TRBD1 or TRBD2 for D (5 bases each). Germline CDR1 reads SGHRS; CDR2 reads YFSETQ. The CDR3 length is 13 residues. The germline V and J ends were trimmed by 3 bases and 1 base, with 8 bases remaining between them.

The chain combines TRBV6-2 or TRBV6-3 with TRBJ1-5; possible D gene TRBD1, 5 bases. V lost 0 bases, J lost 3 bases, and 12 bases lay in between. Germline V lookup: CDR1 MNHEY, CDR2 SVGEGT. The CDR3 spans 16 residues. The CDR3 loop reads CASSYSVSGFNQPQHF. For the CDR3, the DNA is TGTGCCAGCAGTTACTCAGTTTCAGGGTTCAATCAGCCCCAGCATTTT.

The chain recombines TRBV7-9 with TRBJ2-5, with D tentatively TRBD1 or TRBD2 (5 bases each). The germline CDR1 and CDR2 sequences are SEHNR and FQNEAQ (reference sequence). This CDR3 comprises 13 residues. V was clipped by 4 bases and J by 5 bases, with 11 bases between them. The CDR3 reads CASSYGTWETQYF. CDR3 in DNA: TGTGCCAGCAGCTACGGGACCTGGGAGACCCAGTACTTC.

The chain recombines TRBV21-1 with TRBJ2-7; TRBD2, as called in the table, went unchecked against the DNA. TRBV21-1 has pseudogene status. This CDR3 is built from 19 residues. CDR3 nucleotides: TGTGCCAGCAGCAACAACCCGAAAAACCTGAGACGGGATCGCTACGAGCAGTACTTC. This encodes CASSNNPKNLRRDRYEQYF.

The V gene is TRBV18, the J gene TRBJ2-5; no definite D call. Germline V gene lookup returns CDR1 KGHSH and CDR2 LQKENI. The V and J ends lost 5 bases and 1 base respectively, with 5 bases between them. This CDR3 contains 12 residues. CDR3: CASSLGQETQYF. Written as DNA, the CDR3 is TGTGCCAGCTCATTAGGCCAAGAGACCCAGTACTTC.

V and J are TRBV14 and TRBJ1-1, with 7 bases lining up with TRBD1. The germline gives CDR1 SGHDN, CDR2 FVKESK. The CDR3 consists of 17 residues. Trimming took 3 bases from V and 3 from J; bases not matched to a gene: 13. This CDR3 reads CASSHLTGLGDDTEAFF. Here the CDR3 DNA reads TGTGCCAGCAGCCATCTGACAGGGCTCGGAGACGACACTGAAGCTTTCTTT.

CDR3 sequence reads: CASSPLGGPKDTQYF. CDR3 coding DNA: TGTGCCAGCAGCCCCTTGGGCGGCCCCAAGGATACGCAGTATTTT. The chain is built from TRBV7-9 and TRBJ2-3, with no clear D. Trimming cost V 5 bases and J 6 bases, with 18 bases left between them. Germline V gene lookup returns CDR1 SEHNR and CDR2 FQNEAQ (reference sequence). The CDR3 is 15 residues long.

This chain connects TRBV3-1 (or the pseudogene TRBV3-2) to TRBJ1-6; D is unclear. The V gene's germline CDR1 is LGHDT and CDR2 YNNKEL (reference sequence). The V end lost 4 bases, the J end lost 7 bases, and 20 bases lay between the germline ends. The CDR3 is 17 residues long. The CDR3 DNA reads as TGTGCCAGCAGCCCAGTTGCGCCACTAAGCACGAATTCACCCCTCCACTTT. Translation gives CASSPVAPLSTNSPLHF.

In DNA form, the CDR3 reads TGCGCCAGCAGCCAAGATTCAAGCGTTACAGATACGCAGTATTTT. Amino acid sequence: CASSQDSSVTDTQYF. J is TRBJ2-3 and V is TRBV4-3, with unresolved D. Germline lookup yields CDR1 LGHNA and CDR2 YSLEER. V lost 0 bases to trimming and J lost 3 bases, with 10 bases between them. This CDR3 region has 15 residues.

The J gene is TRBJ1-5, the V gene TRBV6-6, with unresolved D. This CDR3 is 15 amino acids long. In germline, CDR1 is MNHNY, CDR2 SVGAGI (reference sequence). Trimming took 6 bases from V and 1 from J, leaving 13 bases between them. CDR3 loop: CASRPGSGSNQPQHF. CDR3 nucleotides: TGTGCCAGCAGACCGGGGTCGGGGAGCAATCAGCCCCAGCATTTT.

The chain combines TRBV12-3 or TRBV12-4 with TRBJ1-1, with D uncertain. The CDR3 runs to 13 residues. Trimming pared 6 bases from V and 5 bases from J, leaving 13 bases between. CDR3 sequence: CASRKSGSTEAFF. As DNA, the CDR3 is TGTGCCAGCAGAAAGAGCGGGAGTACTGAAGCTTTCTTT.

The CDR3 spells CAITTGTGRGYTF. In DNA, the CDR3 is TGTGCCATCACTACCGGGACAGGAAGGGGCTACACCTTC. V is TRBV10-3 and J is TRBJ1-2; TRBD1 matches at 8 bases. Germline assignment: CDR1 ENHRY and CDR2 SYGVKD. The CDR3 has 13 amino acids. With 7 bases clipped from V and 8 bases from J, the junction kept 9 bases outside the gene matches.

This sequence joins TRBV29-1 and TRBJ1-1; maybe TRBD1 (5 bases). The CDR3 totals 16 residues. V lost 4 bases to trimming and J lost 0 bases, with 18 bases between them. CDR1 is SQVTM, CDR2 ANQGSEA, per germline. CDR3 region: CSVGTSRDRLNTEAFF. The CDR3 bases are TGCAGCGTTGGGACGAGCCGCGACAGATTGAACACTGAAGCTTTCTTT. Full variable domain (remainder filled in from reference TRBV29-1 and TRBJ1-1): SAVISQKPSRDICQRGTSLTIQCQVDSQVTMMFWYRQQPGQSLTLIATANQGSEATYESGFVIDKFPISRPNLTFSTLTVSNMSPEDSSIYLCSVGTSRDRLNTEAFFGQGTRLTVV.

V gene TRBV27 combines with J gene TRBJ1-6, with TRBD1 as a possible D gene (6 bases). The CDR3 consists of 16 residues. V was shortened by 3 bases and J by 7 bases, with 16 bases between the two germline ends. CDR1 and CDR2 (germline): MNHEY, SMNVEV (reference sequence). CDR3 sequence (DNA): TGTGCCAGCAGTTTTTCTCCGTGGGGGGCGAATTCACCCCTCCACTTT. It codes for CASSFSPWGANSPLHF.

The chain couples TRBV30 to TRBJ2-5, with TRBD1 identical over 8 bases. V lost 7 bases, J lost 5 bases, and 6 bases stayed unmatched. Germline V gene lookup returns CDR1 GTSNPN and CDR2 SVGIG (reference sequence). This CDR3 comprises 12 residues. CDR3 in amino acids: CAYDRGEETQYF. CDR3 bases: TGTGCCTATGACAGGGGCGAGGAGACCCAGTACTTC.

V gene TRBV7-9 combines with J gene TRBJ2-1; D is ambiguous. The CDR3 runs to 16 residues. Germline loops: CDR1 SEHNR, CDR2 FQNEAQ (reference sequence). V lost 2 bases to trimming and J lost 8 bases, with 19 bases between them. The CDR3 is CASSLSQFFRADEQFF. CDR3 nucleotides: TGTGCCAGCAGCTTATCCCAATTCTTCCGGGCCGATGAGCAGTTCTTC.

The chain employs TRBV5-4 and TRBJ2-3, with a possible D match to TRBD2 (6 bases). The CDR3 has 17 amino acids. The germline gives CDR1 SGHNT, CDR2 YYREEE (reference sequence). V lost 4 bases and J lost 0, with 18 bases in between. The CDR3 region has the DNA TGTGCCAGCAGCCGCGAGGGTATAGCGGCTAGCACAGATACGCAGTATTTT. It yields the protein CASSREGIAASTDTQYF.

The CDR3 sequence is CASSRTNGGYTF. In DNA form, the CDR3 reads TGTGCCAGCAGTAGAACAAACGGAGGCTACACCTTC. J is TRBJ1-2 and V is TRBV12-3 or TRBV12-4; the D is unclear. The CDR3 length is 12 residues. The V end was cut by 5 bases, the J end by 8 bases, with 12 bases between.

The DNA for the CDR3 is TGTGCCAGCACCCCTAATCCCCCCCTAGCGTTCACCTACGAGCAGTACTTC. It yields the protein CASTPNPPLAFTYEQYF. The rearrangement links TRBV7-6 to TRBJ2-7; TRBD2 is a possible D gene (6 bases). The germline V gene encodes CDR1 SGHVS and CDR2 FNYEAQ. This CDR3 has 17 amino acids. Trimming removed 7 bases from V and 2 bases from J, with 24 bases in between. Full variable domain (remainder filled in from reference TRBV7-6 and TRBJ2-7): GAGVSQSPRYKVTKRGQDVALRCDPISGHVSLYWYRQALGQGPEFLTYFNYEAQQDKSGLPNDRFSAERPEGSISTLTIQRTEQRDSAMYRCASTPNPPLAFTYEQYFGPGTRLTVT.

In the case of this clone: Other nucleotide sequences in the sample specify the same CDR3. The chain carries TRBV9 and TRBJ1-1; D is unclear. The CDR3 runs 14 residues. V was pared by 0 bases and J by 6 bases, with 12 bases between. Germline CDR1 reads SGDLS; CDR2 reads YYNGEE. CDR3 amino acids: CASSVAEGVAEAFF. In nucleotides, the CDR3 is TGTGCCAGCAGCGTAGCGGAGGGAGTCGCTGAAGCTTTCTTT.

The V and J genes are TRBV25-1 and TRBJ1-2; perhaps TRBD1 as D (5 bases). The germline V and J ends were trimmed by 1 base and 7 bases, with 10 bases remaining between them. This CDR3 contains 13 residues. Germline CDR1 is MGHDK and CDR2 is SYGVNS. In DNA, the CDR3 is TGTGCCAGCAGTGAATCGGGGGGTTTTGGCTACACCTTC. Residues: CASSESGGFGYTF.